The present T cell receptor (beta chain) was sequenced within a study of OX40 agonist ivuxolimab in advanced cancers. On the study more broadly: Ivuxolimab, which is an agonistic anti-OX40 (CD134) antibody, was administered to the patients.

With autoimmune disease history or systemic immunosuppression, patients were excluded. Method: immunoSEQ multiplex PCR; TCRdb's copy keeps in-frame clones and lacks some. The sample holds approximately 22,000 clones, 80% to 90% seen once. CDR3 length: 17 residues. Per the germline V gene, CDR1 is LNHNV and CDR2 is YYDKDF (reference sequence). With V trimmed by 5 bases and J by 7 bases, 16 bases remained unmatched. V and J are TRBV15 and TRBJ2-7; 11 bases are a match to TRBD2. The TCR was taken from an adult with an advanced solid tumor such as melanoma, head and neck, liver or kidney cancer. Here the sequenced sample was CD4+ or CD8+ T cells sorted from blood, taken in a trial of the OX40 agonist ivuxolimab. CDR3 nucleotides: TGTGCCACCAGCTTTGGTGTGTTACTAGCGGGAGAGGGTGAGCAGTACTTC. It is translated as CATSFGVLLAGEGEQYF. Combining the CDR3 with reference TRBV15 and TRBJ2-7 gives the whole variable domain DAMVIQNPRYQVTQFGKPVTLSCSQTLNHNVMYWYQQKSSQAPKLLFHYYDKDFNNEADTPDNFQSRRPNTSFCFLDIRSPGLGDTAMYLCATSFGVLLAGEGEQYFGPGTRLTVT.